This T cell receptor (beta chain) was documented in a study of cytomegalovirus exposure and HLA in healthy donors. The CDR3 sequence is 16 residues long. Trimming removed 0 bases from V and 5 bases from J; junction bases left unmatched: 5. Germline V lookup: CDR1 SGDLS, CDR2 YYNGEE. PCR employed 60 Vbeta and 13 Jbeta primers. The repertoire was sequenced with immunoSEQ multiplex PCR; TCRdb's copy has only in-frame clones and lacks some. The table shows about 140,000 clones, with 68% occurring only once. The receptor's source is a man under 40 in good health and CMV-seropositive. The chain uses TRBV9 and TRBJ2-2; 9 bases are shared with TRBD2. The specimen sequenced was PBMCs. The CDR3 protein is CASSVASSGSTGELFF. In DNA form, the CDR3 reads TGTGCCAGCAGCGTAGCGAGTAGCGGGAGTACCGGGGAGCTGTTTTTT.